The source of this T cell receptor (beta chain) is a study of cytomegalovirus exposure and HLA in healthy donors. In the PCR, 60 Vbeta and 13 Jbeta primers were used. Clones were read by immunoSEQ multiplex PCR, and TCRdb kept only the in-frame ones, dropping some. The data contain roughly 190,000 clones, around a tenth of them seen just once; the ten biggest clones take up about 1.2%. As regards this clone: Its antigen remains unknown.

Broader study findings: As a later analysis showed, a missense DCLRE1C variant was linked to trimming of TCR beta V- and J-genes. Per published reports, the classifier diagnosed cytomegalovirus status with high specificity and sensitivity. Analysis performed later showed TCR beta chains linked to HLA being more clonally expanded than equally common others. Near-uniform donor sequencing depth was presumed by presence/absence analyses.

The CDR3 loop spans 15 amino acids. Trimming removed 7 bases at V and 1 base at J, with 13 bases between. Germline-derived CDR1 and CDR2 are SNHLY and FYNNEI. The sequencing input was PBMCs. The source of this sequence is a woman in her thirties in good health and CMV-seropositive. The gene calls are TRBV2 and TRBJ2-2, with a tentative D call TRBD1 (5 bases). The CDR3 is CASTVLTGNTGELFF. The CDR3 DNA reads as TGTGCCAGCACCGTCCTTACAGGGAACACCGGGGAGCTGTTTTTT.